These T cell receptor beta chains were read from a single sample in a study of cytomegalovirus exposure and HLA in healthy donors. Assay used: immunoSEQ multiplex PCR; TCRdb lists only in-frame clones, some missing. This sample has fewer than 70,000 clones, with around 73% found just once. Sequencing was carried out using PBMCs. These receptors all come from a man between 50 and 59 years old in good health and CMV-seronegative. Both conserved end residues are part of each CDR3. A D gene is named only where the DNA matches it firmly. Clone size appears in some rows only: once, few, many, or a class for an expanded clone.

D gene: NA; J gene: TRBJ2-3; clone size: NA; CDR3 length: 16; V gene: TRBV1; CDR3 DNA: TGCACCAGCAGCCTTGCGGAGGGGGGGGAATCAGATACGCAGTATTTT; CDR3 protein: CTSSLAEGGESDTQYF
D gene: NA; J gene: TRBJ1-2; clone size: NA; CDR3 length: 17; V gene: TRBV30; CDR3 DNA: TGTGCCTGGAGTCCACGGGGGGGGTACCCAAATAACTATGGCTACACCTTC; CDR3 protein: CAWSPRGGYPNNYGYTF
D gene: NA; J gene: TRBJ2-6; clone size: NA; CDR3 length: 16; V gene: TRBV4-2; CDR3 DNA: TGTGCCAGCAGCCAAGCGACGGGCTCTGGGGCCAACGTCCTGACTTTC; CDR3 protein: CASSQATGSGANVLTF
D gene: NA; J gene: TRBJ1-1; clone size: NA; CDR3 length: 13; V gene: TRBV5-4; CDR3 DNA: TGTGCCAGCAGCTTGGAACGGTACACTGAAGCTTTCTTT; CDR3 protein: CASSLERYTEAFF
D gene: NA; J gene: TRBJ1-5; clone size: NA; CDR3 length: 14; V gene: TRBV6-5; CDR3 DNA: TGTGCCAGCAGTTCCCGACAGTCAAATCAGCCCCAGCATTTT; CDR3 protein: CASSSRQSNQPQHF
D gene: TRBD2; J gene: TRBJ2-5; clone size: NA; CDR3 length: 15; V gene: TRBV9; CDR3 DNA: TGTGCCAGCAGCGTAGTAGCGGGGGGCCGGCAGACCCAGTACTTC; CDR3 protein: CASSVVAGGRQTQYF
D gene: TRBD1; J gene: TRBJ1-2; clone size: NA; CDR3 length: 11; V gene: TRBV29-1; CDR3 DNA: TGCAGCTCACGGGACAGGGATGGCTACACCTTC; CDR3 protein: CSSRDRDGYTF
D gene: TRBD1; J gene: TRBJ1-2; clone size: NA; CDR3 length: 14; V gene: TRBV5-1; CDR3 DNA: TGCGCCAGCAGCTCGACAGGGGGCTTTGGTGGCTACACCTTC; CDR3 protein: CASSSTGGFGGYTF
D gene: NA; J gene: TRBJ2-3; clone size: NA; CDR3 length: 16; V gene: TRBV5-6; CDR3 DNA: TGTGCCAGCAGCTTCCGATTTGGGACAAACACAGATACGCAGTATTTT; CDR3 protein: CASSFRFGTNTDTQYF
D gene: NA; J gene: TRBJ1-2; clone size: NA; CDR3 length: 12; V gene: TRBV11-2; CDR3 DNA: TGTGCCAGCAGCTTAGTAGCGGAAGGCTACACCTTC; CDR3 protein: CASSLVAEGYTF
D gene: TRBD1; J gene: TRBJ1-5; clone size: NA; CDR3 length: 15; V gene: TRBV5-1; CDR3 DNA: TGCGCCAGCAGCCCGGGGACAGGGGTCGGACAGCCCCAGCATTTT; CDR3 protein: CASSPGTGVGQPQHF
D gene: NA; J gene: TRBJ2-5; clone size: NA; CDR3 length: 9; V gene: TRBV3-1/TRBV3-2; CDR3 DNA: TGTGCCAGCACGTGGACCCAGTACTTC; CDR3 protein: CASTWTQYF
D gene: TRBD1; J gene: TRBJ2-4; clone size: NA; CDR3 length: 20; V gene: TRBV6-8; CDR3 DNA: TGTGCCAGCAGTCCCTTACATGGGACAGGGGGCGACCACCTCGGAAACATTCAGTACTTC; CDR3 protein: CASSPLHGTGGDHLGNIQYF
D gene: NA; J gene: TRBJ1-1; clone size: few; CDR3 length: 14; V gene: TRBV6-5; CDR3 DNA: TGTGCCAGCAGGAAACTTCCGGTGAGGGCTGAAACTTTCTTT; CDR3 protein: CASRKLPVRAETFF
D gene: NA; J gene: TRBJ1-1; clone size: few; CDR3 length: 13; V gene: TRBV27; CDR3 DNA: TGTGCCAGCAGCCGGACACGGAACACTGAAGCTTTCTTT; CDR3 protein: CASSRTRNTEAFF
D gene: TRBD1; J gene: TRBJ2-7; clone size: NA; CDR3 length: 13; V gene: TRBV10-1; CDR3 DNA: TGCGCCAGCAGTGGGACAGGGGGCTACGAGCAGTACTTC; CDR3 protein: CASSGTGGYEQYF
D gene: TRBD1; J gene: TRBJ1-2; clone size: NA; CDR3 length: 14; V gene: TRBV5-4; CDR3 DNA: TGTGCCAGCAGCTCGACAGGGCCTGCCTATGGCTACACCTTC; CDR3 protein: CASSSTGPAYGYTF
D gene: TRBD1; J gene: TRBJ1-4; clone size: NA; CDR3 length: 14; V gene: TRBV12-5; CDR3 DNA: TGTGCTAGTGGTCAGGGACAGGGGAACGAAAAACTGTTTTTT; CDR3 protein: CASGQGQGNEKLFF
D gene: TRBD2; J gene: TRBJ2-1; clone size: NA; CDR3 length: 17; V gene: TRBV19; CDR3 DNA: TGTGCCAGTAGTCCTCGGACTAGCGGGGGCGGCAGGGATGAGCAGTTCTTC; CDR3 protein: CASSPRTSGGGRDEQFF
D gene: NA; J gene: TRBJ1-4; clone size: NA; CDR3 length: 13; V gene: TRBV7-3; CDR3 DNA: TGTGCTAGCAGGGGCACAGGCAGTGAAAAACTGTTTTTT; CDR3 protein: CASRGTGSEKLFF
D gene: TRBD2; J gene: TRBJ2-1; clone size: NA; CDR3 length: 15; V gene: TRBV19; CDR3 DNA: TGTGCCAGTAGTATCACCCTAGCGGCCACGGGTGAGCAGTTCTTC; CDR3 protein: CASSITLAATGEQFF
D gene: TRBD1; J gene: TRBJ1-1; clone size: NA; CDR3 length: 14; V gene: TRBV9; CDR3 DNA: TGTGCCAGCAGCGCGGGGACAGGGGCCACTGAAGCTTTCTTT; CDR3 protein: CASSAGTGATEAFF
D gene: NA; J gene: TRBJ1-6; clone size: NA; CDR3 length: 16; V gene: TRBV5-1; CDR3 DNA: TGCGCCAGCAGCTTGAGCGGGACGCGAGATAATTCACCCCTCCACTTT; CDR3 protein: CASSLSGTRDNSPLHF
D gene: NA; J gene: TRBJ1-1; clone size: few; CDR3 length: 13; V gene: TRBV6-1; CDR3 DNA: TGTGCCAGCCTATCGGGGGAGAACACTGAAGCTTTCTTT; CDR3 protein: CASLSGENTEAFF
D gene: TRBD1; J gene: TRBJ1-2; clone size: NA; CDR3 length: 14; V gene: TRBV11-1; CDR3 DNA: TGTGCCAGCAGCTTAGCCCGGACAGGGATTGGCTACACCTTC; CDR3 protein: CASSLARTGIGYTF
D gene: TRBD2; J gene: TRBJ2-1; clone size: NA; CDR3 length: 17; V gene: TRBV7-6; CDR3 DNA: TGTGCCAGCAGCTTAAGGGCTAGCGGGGATATCTACAATGAGCAGTTCTTC; CDR3 protein: CASSLRASGDIYNEQFF
D gene: NA; J gene: TRBJ2-3; clone size: NA; CDR3 length: 13; V gene: TRBV27; CDR3 DNA: TGTGCCAGCAGTTTAAGCCGGACAGATACGCAGTATTTT; CDR3 protein: CASSLSRTDTQYF
D gene: TRBD2; J gene: TRBJ2-7; clone size: NA; CDR3 length: 13; V gene: TRBV7-6; CDR3 DNA: TGTGCCAGCAGCCGACTAGCGGGTTACGAGCAGTACTTC; CDR3 protein: CASSRLAGYEQYF
D gene: TRBD1; J gene: TRBJ1-2; clone size: few; CDR3 length: 14; V gene: TRBV6-1; CDR3 DNA: TGTGCCAGCAGAGCCGGGACAGGGAACTATGGCTACACCTTC; CDR3 protein: CASRAGTGNYGYTF
D gene: NA; J gene: TRBJ2-7; clone size: NA; CDR3 length: 14; V gene: TRBV27; CDR3 DNA: TGTGCCAGCAGTTTATCCCCAGGGGCCGGCGAGCAGTACTTC; CDR3 protein: CASSLSPGAGEQYF
D gene: TRBD2; J gene: TRBJ2-1; clone size: few; CDR3 length: 14; V gene: TRBV6-5; CDR3 DNA: TGTGCCAGCAGCCGGGGGGGCAACTGGAATGAGCAGTTCTTC; CDR3 protein: CASSRGGNWNEQFF
D gene: TRBD1; J gene: TRBJ1-5; clone size: once; CDR3 length: 14; V gene: TRBV6-1; CDR3 DNA: TGTGCCAGCAGTGAAGTCCACAGGGGTCAGCCCCAGCATTTT; CDR3 protein: CASSEVHRGQPQHF
D gene: NA; J gene: TRBJ2-2; clone size: NA; CDR3 length: 15; V gene: TRBV10-3; CDR3 DNA: TGTGCCATCGCCCCGAGCCAGGGTACCACCGGGGAGCTGTTTTTT; CDR3 protein: CAIAPSQGTTGELFF
D gene: TRBD2; J gene: TRBJ2-1; clone size: NA; CDR3 length: 19; V gene: TRBV2; CDR3 DNA: TGTGCCAGCAGTGAGTTCCGTGCGGGGGGCGTACGGATTGGGAATGAGCAGTTCTTC; CDR3 protein: CASSEFRAGGVRIGNEQFF
D gene: TRBD2; J gene: TRBJ2-1; clone size: NA; CDR3 length: 15; V gene: TRBV5-6; CDR3 DNA: TGTGCCAGCAGCCGGGGGGGTACCTCCTACAATGAGCAGTTCTTC; CDR3 protein: CASSRGGTSYNEQFF
D gene: NA; J gene: TRBJ1-3; clone size: NA; CDR3 length: 16; V gene: TRBV6-5; CDR3 DNA: TGTGCCAGCAGTTACTCGTCTCGGGGATCTGGAAACACCATATATTTT; CDR3 protein: CASSYSSRGSGNTIYF
D gene: NA; J gene: TRBJ2-5; clone size: few; CDR3 length: 14; V gene: TRBV7-9; CDR3 DNA: TGTGCCAGCAGCTTAGGGTCCCCCCGGGAGACCCAGTACTTC; CDR3 protein: CASSLGSPRETQYF
D gene: TRBD2; J gene: TRBJ2-1; clone size: NA; CDR3 length: 15; V gene: TRBV7-3; CDR3 DNA: TGTGCCAGCAGAACCGACTCGGCAGCGGGGGGGGAGCAGTTCTTC; CDR3 protein: CASRTDSAAGGEQFF
D gene: TRBD2; J gene: TRBJ2-3; clone size: NA; CDR3 length: 14; V gene: TRBV6-5; CDR3 DNA: TGTGCCAGCAGTGCTGGACTAGGTACAGATACGCAGTATTTT; CDR3 protein: CASSAGLGTDTQYF
D gene: NA; J gene: TRBJ1-2; clone size: NA; CDR3 length: 15; V gene: TRBV21-1; CDR3 DNA: TGTGCCAGCAGCAAAGTTTCGGGGAAGAACTATGGCTACACCTTC; CDR3 protein: CASSKVSGKNYGYTF
D gene: NA; J gene: TRBJ2-2; clone size: NA; CDR3 length: 16; V gene: TRBV7-9; CDR3 DNA: TGTGCCAGCAGCTTAATTGGAGGGGGGGCCAACGGGGAGCTGTTTTTT; CDR3 protein: CASSLIGGGANGELFF
D gene: TRBD1; J gene: TRBJ1-5; clone size: NA; CDR3 length: 15; V gene: TRBV5-1; CDR3 DNA: TGCGCCAGCAGCTTCGGACAGGGCAGCAATCAGTCCCAGCATTTT; CDR3 protein: CASSFGQGSNQSQHF
D gene: TRBD1; J gene: TRBJ2-7; clone size: NA; CDR3 length: 14; V gene: TRBV6-1; CDR3 DNA: TGTGCCAGCAGCGTTACAGGGGGCGACTACGAGCAGTACTTC; CDR3 protein: CASSVTGGDYEQYF
D gene: NA; J gene: TRBJ2-7; clone size: NA; CDR3 length: 16; V gene: TRBV5-1; CDR3 DNA: TGCGCCAGCAGCCCCTCGGTGGGGCAGGCGTCCTACGAGCAGTACTTC; CDR3 protein: CASSPSVGQASYEQYF
D gene: NA; J gene: TRBJ1-5; clone size: NA; CDR3 length: 12; V gene: TRBV2; CDR3 DNA: TGTGCCAGCCGGGTCGGCGTTCAGCCCCAGCATTTT; CDR3 protein: CASRVGVQPQHF
D gene: NA; J gene: TRBJ2-1; clone size: NA; CDR3 length: 13; V gene: TRBV23-1; CDR3 DNA: TGCGCCAGCAGTCAATTCAAGGGAGGTGAGCAGTTCTTC; CDR3 protein: CASSQFKGGEQFF
D gene: TRBD1; J gene: TRBJ1-1; clone size: few; CDR3 length: 15; V gene: TRBV30; CDR3 DNA: TGTGCCTGGAGTCCCGGGACAGCGCAGAACACTGAAGCTTTCTTT; CDR3 protein: CAWSPGTAQNTEAFF
D gene: NA; J gene: TRBJ2-5; clone size: NA; CDR3 length: 12; V gene: TRBV6-1; CDR3 DNA: TGTGCCAGCACCAATCCGGGGGAGACCCAGTACTTC; CDR3 protein: CASTNPGETQYF
D gene: NA; J gene: TRBJ2-2; clone size: NA; CDR3 length: 15; V gene: TRBV27; CDR3 DNA: TGTGCCAGCAGTACATACAGGGTGGGGGTCGGGGAGCTGTTTTTT; CDR3 protein: CASSTYRVGVGELFF
D gene: NA; J gene: TRBJ1-5; clone size: few; CDR3 length: 15; V gene: TRBV19; CDR3 DNA: TGTGCCAGTAGTATTTATGAGGGTCTCTATCAGCCCCAGCATTTT; CDR3 protein: CASSIYEGLYQPQHF
D gene: TRBD2; J gene: TRBJ2-3; clone size: NA; CDR3 length: 15; V gene: TRBV5-6; CDR3 DNA: TGTGCCAGCAGGGGGCAAGCGGGGGGCACAGATACGCAGTATTTT; CDR3 protein: CASRGQAGGTDTQYF
D gene: TRBD1; J gene: TRBJ1-2; clone size: few; CDR3 length: 13; V gene: TRBV10-3; CDR3 DNA: TGTGCCATCACCCCGGGACAGGGTGGTGGCTACACCTTC; CDR3 protein: CAITPGQGGGYTF
D gene: NA; J gene: TRBJ2-1; clone size: NA; CDR3 length: 14; V gene: TRBV2; CDR3 DNA: TGTGCCAGCAGTACCGACAGAACCAACAATGAGCAGTTCTTC; CDR3 protein: CASSTDRTNNEQFF